This entry lists 13 T cell receptor beta chains sequenced from one sample in a study of cytomegalovirus exposure and HLA in healthy donors. The primer mix had 60 Vbeta and 13 Jbeta primers. Generated by immunoSEQ multiplex PCR, the TCRdb table keeps only in-frame clones and is missing some. This sample's table reports around 140,000 clones. The material sequenced was PBMCs. The origin of the receptors is a woman aged 40-49 years in good health and CMV-seronegative.

V is TRBV5-4 and J is TRBJ2-2; TRBD1 aligns across 10 bases. V gave up 4 bases and J gave up 6 bases; unmatched junction bases: 0. Germline V gives CDR1 SGHNT, CDR2 YYREEE (reference sequence). This CDR3 comprises 13 residues. The CDR3 loop reads CASSGTGAGELFF. CDR3 bases: TGTGCCAGCAGCGGGACAGGGGCCGGGGAGCTGTTTTTT.

The genes are TRBV19 and TRBJ2-2; possibly TRBD2 for D (5 bases). Trimming shortened V by 0 bases and J by 4 bases, and 12 bases separated the two germline ends. In germline, CDR1 is LNHDA, CDR2 SQIVND (reference sequence). This CDR3 is built from 16 residues. CDR3 region: CASSIDRGSRTGELFF. In DNA, the CDR3 is TGTGCCAGTAGTATAGATCGAGGGTCACGCACCGGGGAGCTGTTTTTT.

The rearrangement links TRBV29-1 to TRBJ1-2; possible D gene TRBD1, 6 bases. CDR1 is SQVTM and CDR2 is ANQGSEA in the germline V gene. Trimming took 6 bases from V and 8 from J, leaving 19 bases between them. CDR3 size: 13 residues. CDR3 residues: CSVLGGRVGGYTF. The CDR3 DNA follows: TGCAGCGTCCTGGGGGGGCGGGTCGGAGGCTACACCTTC.

This rearrangement joins TRBV18 to TRBJ1-2; 10 bases map to TRBD1. Germline V gene sequence: CDR1 KGHSH, CDR2 LQKENI. This CDR3 has 16 amino acids. The trim removed 1 base at V and 8 bases at J, leaving 10 bases unmatched. CDR3 nucleotides: TGTGCCAGCTCACCACGTCATGACCGGGACAGGGGCGGCTACACCTTC. It specifies CASSPRHDRDRGGYTF.

The gene calls are TRBV7-3 and TRBJ2-5; no clear D gene. The ends were cut back, 2 bases at V and 1 base at J, with 5 bases in the middle. The length of the CDR3 is 13 residues. Looked up from germline, CDR1 is SGHTA and CDR2 is FQGTGA. CDR3 in DNA: TGTGCCAGCAGCTTATCCTTCCAAGAGACCCAGTACTTC. Its protein product is CASSLSFQETQYF.

The J gene is TRBJ1-5, the V gene TRBV19; unclear D gene. The CDR3 consists of 13 residues. Looked up from germline, CDR1 is LNHDA and CDR2 is SQIVND (reference sequence). V shed 4 bases and J shed 7 bases, with 11 bases lying between them. The CDR3 coding sequence is TGTGCCAGTAGTACTGAGACAACACAGCCCCAGCATTTT. It is translated as CASSTETTQPQHF.

The chain carries TRBV5-1 and TRBJ1-2; 7 bases map to TRBD1. The CDR3 has 14 amino acids. Losses at the gene ends were 4 bases for V and 5 bases for J; bases not matched to a gene: 8. Per germline, CDR1 SGHRS and CDR2 YFSETQ. The CDR3 here is CASSPTGQGYGYTF. DNA of the CDR3: TGCGCCAGCAGCCCGACAGGGCAGGGGTATGGCTACACCTTC.

The chain is built from TRBV29-1 and TRBJ1-1; possible D gene TRBD1, 5 bases. Germline CDR1 is SQVTM and CDR2 is ANQGSEA. The CDR3 spans 14 residues. V lost 5 bases, J lost 1 base, and 14 bases lay in between. CDR3 protein: CSVQGGRSNTEAFF. CDR3 bases: TGCAGCGTTCAGGGTGGTAGGTCGAACACTGAAGCTTTCTTT.

Concerning this clone itself: Other nucleotide sequences from this sample produce the same CDR3. The DNA of the CDR3 is TGTGCCAGTAGTATTGAGCGCTTGAACACTGAAGCTTTCTTT. Protein: CASSIERLNTEAFF. The chain recombines TRBV19 with TRBJ1-1; no clear D gene. The CDR3 is made up of 14 amino acids. The V gene lost 3 bases and the J gene lost 0 bases, with 8 bases spanning the gap. The germline V gene encodes CDR1 LNHDA and CDR2 SQIVND (reference sequence).

The V gene is TRBV9, the J gene TRBJ2-7; 10 bases map to TRBD2. Trimming removed 4 bases from V and 7 bases from J; junction bases left unmatched: 11. This CDR3 is built from 15 residues. Per germline, CDR1 SGDLS and CDR2 YYNGEE. CDR3 loop: CASSYTSGDLGEQYF. The CDR3 nucleotides read TGTGCCAGCAGCTATACTAGCGGGGACCTGGGGGAGCAGTACTTC.

The V gene is TRBV29-1, the J gene TRBJ1-4, with D uncertain. The CDR3 loop spans 14 amino acids. CDR1 SQVTM and CDR2 ANQGSEA come from the germline V gene. Trimming pared 4 bases from V and 0 bases from J, leaving 9 bases between. CDR3 DNA sequence: TGCAGCGTTGGGGAGACTGCAACTAATGAAAAACTGTTTTTT. This codes for CSVGETATNEKLFF.

Comments on this clone: The identical CDR3 is also encoded by other nucleotide sequences in the sample. This chain links TRBV9 with TRBJ1-6; D is possibly TRBD1 (5 bases). Germline assignment: CDR1 SGDLS and CDR2 YYNGEE. Trimming removed 0 bases from V and 5 bases from J, with 6 bases in between. The CDR3 is made up of 14 amino acids. CDR3 nucleotide sequence: TGTGCCAGCAGCGTAGAACAGGATAATTCACCCCTCCACTTT. This sequence encodes CASSVEQDNSPLHF.

V gene TRBV9 combines with J gene TRBJ2-7, with 8 positions matching TRBD2. With V trimmed by 0 bases and J by 1 base, 9 bases remained unmatched. This CDR3 is built from 17 residues. The germline CDR1 and CDR2 sequences are SGDLS and YYNGEE. CDR3 region: CASSVGPGGTPSYEQYF. The CDR3 DNA is TGTGCCAGCAGCGTAGGTCCGGGGGGGACGCCTTCCTACGAGCAGTACTTC.